These 21 T cell receptor beta chains originate from one sample sequenced in a study of cytomegalovirus exposure and HLA in healthy donors. Use of 60 Vbeta and 13 Jbeta primers characterized the PCR. Libraries were prepared by immunoSEQ multiplex PCR; TCRdb keeps only in-frame clonotypes and omits some of them. Counted here are about 180,000 clones, 77% occurring once; the ten biggest clones make up roughly 1.5%. The sample comprised PBMCs. Every receptor here comes from a man younger than 35 in good health and CMV-seronegative.

The chain recombines TRBV19 with TRBJ1-1; 7 bases align to TRBD1. The CDR3 consists of 16 residues. V gave up 3 bases and J gave up 4 bases; unmatched junction bases: 11. Looked up from germline, CDR1 is LNHDA and CDR2 is SQIVND (reference sequence). CDR3 residues: CASSILTGTGSTEAFF. Written as DNA, the CDR3 is TGTGCCAGTAGTATCTTGACAGGGACGGGGAGCACTGAAGCTTTCTTT.

Note on this clone: The sample has other DNA sequences that encode this CDR3 too. The chain recombines TRBV6-5 with TRBJ1-5; TRBD1 is a possible D gene (6 bases). Trimming took 6 bases from V and 4 from J, leaving 16 bases between them. In germline, CDR1 is MNHEY, CDR2 SVGAGI. The CDR3 runs 15 residues. This CDR3 is CASRKDRSTNQPQHF. The CDR3 bases are TGTGCCAGCAGGAAGGACAGATCGACGAATCAGCCCCAGCATTTT.

The CDR3 bases are TGTGCCAGCAGTGAAGGACAGAGGCCATATAGCAATCAGCCCCAGCATTTT. It is translated as CASSEGQRPYSNQPQHF. The J gene is TRBJ1-5, the V gene TRBV2; D is perhaps TRBD1 (5 bases). Germline CDR1 is SNHLY and CDR2 is FYNNEI. The CDR3 sequence is 17 residues long. V lost 1 base to trimming and J lost 0 bases, with 13 bases between them.

This chain joins TRBV18 and TRBJ1-2; D perhaps matches TRBD1 (6 bases). Trimming removed 3 bases from V and 4 bases from J, with 24 bases in between. This CDR3 contains 18 residues. The germline V gene has CDR1 KGHSH and CDR2 LQKENI. The CDR3 here is CASSPGGPGRGSFYGYTF. The CDR3 coding sequence is TGTGCCAGCTCACCGGGGGGGCCAGGGAGAGGCTCTTTCTATGGCTACACCTTC.

As regards this clone: The junction shows a germline mismatch at one end, possibly a read error. This chain uses TRBV7-7 with TRBJ2-1, with D maybe TRBD2 (7 bases). The CDR3 covers 15 residues. Germline-derived CDR1 and CDR2 are SSHAT and FNYEAQ (reference sequence). This CDR3 is CASSVGEGGYNEQFF. DNA for the CDR3: TGTGCTAGCAGCGTGGGGGAGGGGGGATACAATGAGCAGTTCTTC.

V usage is TRBV5-4 and J usage is TRBJ2-7; no definite D call. CDR1 and CDR2 (germline): SGHNT, YYREEE (reference sequence). The CDR3 has 14 amino acids. Trimming shortened V by 1 base and J by 6 bases, and 14 bases separated the two germline ends. The CDR3 region has the DNA TGTGCCAGCAGCTTGCGTGCACTGAACGGCGAGCAGTACTTC. Protein sequence: CASSLRALNGEQYF.

The CDR3: CASSFSSGGVEQFF. Here the CDR3 DNA reads TGTGCCAGCAGCTTTTCTAGCGGGGGTGTTGAGCAGTTCTTC. The chain employs TRBV11-2 and TRBJ2-1; TRBD2 aligns across 10 bases. This CDR3 has 14 amino acids. CDR1 and CDR2 from the germline V gene are SGHAT and FQNNGV. Germline trimming cut 3 bases from V and 9 bases from J; bases unmatched to any gene: 5.

The chain combines TRBV27 with TRBJ2-3; maybe TRBD1 (6 bases). Between the trimmed V and J ends, which lost 8 bases and 2 bases, there was a span of 14 bases. The CDR3 extends over 14 amino acids. CDR1 and CDR2 from the germline V gene are MNHEY and SMNVEV (reference sequence). The CDR3 protein is CASAYRDNTDTQYF. CDR3 nucleotides: TGTGCCAGCGCCTACCGGGACAACACAGATACGCAGTATTTT.

The chain joins TRBV7-2 to TRBJ2-1; 7 bases are shared with TRBD2. Germline CDR1 is SGHTA and CDR2 is FQGNSA. Trimming took 0 bases from V and 1 from J; bases not matched to a gene: 3. The CDR3 spans 16 residues. This chain's CDR3 is CASSLAGGDSYNEQFF. The CDR3 DNA reads TGTGCCAGCAGCTTAGCGGGGGGGGATTCCTACAATGAGCAGTTCTTC.

The genes are TRBV29-1 and TRBJ2-1, with 15 bases identical to TRBD2. Germline CDR1 SQVTM, CDR2 ANQGSEA. The CDR3 runs 14 residues. V lost 7 bases and J lost 8; bases outside the gene matches: 6. The CDR3 DNA is TGCAGCGCCCCGCGGACTAGCGGGAGGGATGAGCAGTTCTTC. As protein: CSAPRTSGRDEQFF.

The CDR3 DNA is TGTGCCAGCACCCTTACAGGGGGCACAGATACGCAGTATTTT. Amino acids: CASTLTGGTDTQYF. The rearrangement joins TRBV6-1 to TRBJ2-3, with 7 bases aligning to TRBD1. This CDR3 spans 14 amino acids. Germline lookup yields CDR1 MNHNS and CDR2 SASEGT. Losses at the gene ends were 7 bases for V and 1 base for J; bases not matched to a gene: 5.

This clone has a handful of counts. The genes are TRBV6-5 and TRBJ1-2; 10 nucleotides align to TRBD1. Trimming cost V 4 bases and J 4 bases; bases outside gene matches: 3. Germline V gene lookup returns CDR1 MNHEY and CDR2 SVGAGI. This CDR3 spans 14 amino acids. The CDR3 DNA reads TGTGCCAGCAGTTTGGACAGGGGGGTCTATGGCTACACCTTC. As protein: CASSLDRGVYGYTF.

This chain connects TRBV18 to TRBJ1-2; D possibly corresponds to TRBD1 (5 bases). CDR1 is KGHSH and CDR2 is LQKENI in the germline V gene. This CDR3 region has 13 residues. V lost 1 base and J 6 bases, leaving 9 bases between the germline ends. The chain's CDR3 is CASSPLRTNGYTF. CDR3 in DNA: TGTGCCAGCTCACCACTAAGGACAAATGGCTACACCTTC.

The CDR3 DNA is TGTGCCAGCAGCTTGACGGGGGGGGCCGTTGAGACCCAGTACTTC. This translates into CASSLTGGAVETQYF. The rearrangement joins TRBV5-8 to TRBJ2-5, with 8 nucleotides matching TRBD2. This CDR3 contains 15 residues. Germline V gene data show CDR1 as SGHTS and CDR2 as YDEGEE. V gave up 1 base and J gave up 5 bases; unmatched junction bases: 7.

The rearrangement joins TRBV6-5 to TRBJ1-2, with D tentatively TRBD1 (5 bases). The CDR3 spans 13 residues. Germline V gene lookup returns CDR1 MNHEY and CDR2 SVGAGI. The V end was cut by 5 bases, the J end by 5 bases, with 12 bases between. CDR3 amino acids: CASSGDLSYGYTF. In nucleotides, the CDR3 is TGTGCCAGCAGTGGGGACTTGTCGTATGGCTACACCTTC.

The CDR3 DNA is TGTGCCAGCAGGGCAACAACGCGAGGAGAAGCTTTCTTT. Its protein product is CASRATTRGEAFF. V usage is TRBV6-1 and J usage is TRBJ1-1; D uncertain. CDR3 size: 13 residues. The V end was cut by 6 bases, the J end by 8 bases, with 16 bases between. Germline lookup yields CDR1 MNHNS and CDR2 SASEGT.

The gene calls are TRBV7-2 and TRBJ2-2, with 7 bases fitting TRBD1. Germline CDR1 is SGHTA and CDR2 is FQGNSA. CDR3 length: 15 residues. V shed 1 base, J shed 8 bases, and the junction held 7 bases outside the gene matches. The CDR3 is CASSLGRTGLGELFF. CDR3 coding DNA: TGTGCCAGCAGCTTAGGGCGGACAGGCCTAGGGGAGCTGTTTTTT.

This clone showed up just a few times. The chain couples TRBV5-6 to TRBJ1-4; D is possibly TRBD1 (5 bases). This CDR3 comprises 13 residues. Germline V gene lookup returns CDR1 SGHDT and CDR2 YYEEEE. Trimming shortened V by 3 bases and J by 5 bases, and 8 bases separated the two germline ends. The CDR3 nucleotides are TGTGCCAGCAGCTATGGGGGGAATGAAAAACTGTTTTTT. Residues: CASSYGGNEKLFF.

Points on this clone: At one boundary the junction diverges from the germline segment, which might be a read error. The chain links TRBV4-3 to TRBJ2-1, with 8 bases fitting TRBD2. The germline CDR1 and CDR2 sequences are LGHNA and YSLEER. The CDR3 runs to 14 residues. For the CDR3, the DNA is TGCGCCAGCAGCCAAGTCCGGGGACTAGATAGGTTGGTCTTC. Amino acid sequence: CASSQVRGLDRLVF.

This clone was counted a few times. The chain uses TRBV29-1 and TRBJ2-7; TRBD1 matches at 11 bases. Trimming cost V 5 bases and J 5 bases; bases outside gene matches: 5. CDR1 is SQVTM, CDR2 ANQGSEA, per germline. The CDR3 runs 13 residues. CDR3 sequence reads: CSVLRTGGHEQYF. CDR3 nucleotide sequence: TGCAGCGTTCTACGGACAGGGGGCCACGAGCAGTACTTC.

This clone showed up just once. CDR3 DNA sequence: TGTGCCAGCAGCTACGGACAGGGAAATACTGGAAACACCATATATTTT. Its protein is CASSYGQGNTGNTIYF. This chain joins TRBV4-2 and TRBJ1-3; TRBD1 matches 8 bases. V lost 5 bases to trimming and J lost 2 bases; unmatched junction nucleotides: 8. The CDR3 runs 16 residues. CDR1 LGHNA and CDR2 YNFKEQ come from the germline V gene.